What follows is one TCR beta chain and its context. The sample comes from a study of blood T cell repertoires in COVID-19. Libraries were prepared by immunoSEQ multiplex PCR; TCRdb keeps only in-frame clonotypes and omits some of them. The data contain some 130,000 clones, 80% of them singletons. The CDR3 contains 15 residues. V lost 1 base, J lost 2 bases, and 3 bases stayed unmatched. Germline loops: CDR1 SGHVS, CDR2 FNYEAQ. The sequenced sample was peripheral blood. This TCR was sampled from a man between 65 and 85 years old with acute or convalescent COVID-19. This sequence joins TRBV7-6 and TRBJ2-3, with 7 bases that match TRBD1. The chain's CDR3 is CASSLGGQLTDTQYF. The CDR3 DNA sequence: TGTGCCAGCAGCTTAGGGGGACAGCTCACAGATACGCAGTATTTT.